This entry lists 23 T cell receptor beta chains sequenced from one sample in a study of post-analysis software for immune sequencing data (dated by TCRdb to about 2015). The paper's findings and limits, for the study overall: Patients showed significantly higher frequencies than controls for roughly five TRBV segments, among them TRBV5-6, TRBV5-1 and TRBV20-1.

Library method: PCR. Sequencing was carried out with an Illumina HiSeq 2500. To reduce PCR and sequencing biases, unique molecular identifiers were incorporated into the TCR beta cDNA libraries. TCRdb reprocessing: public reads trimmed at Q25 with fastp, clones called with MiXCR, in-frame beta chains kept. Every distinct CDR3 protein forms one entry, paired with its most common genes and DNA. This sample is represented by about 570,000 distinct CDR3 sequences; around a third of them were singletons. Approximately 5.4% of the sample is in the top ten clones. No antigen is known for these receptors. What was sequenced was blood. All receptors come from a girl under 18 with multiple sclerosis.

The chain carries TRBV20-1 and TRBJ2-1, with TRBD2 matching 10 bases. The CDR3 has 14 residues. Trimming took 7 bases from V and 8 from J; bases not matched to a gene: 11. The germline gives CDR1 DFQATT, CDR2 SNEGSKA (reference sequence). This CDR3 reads CSGISGGARDEQFF. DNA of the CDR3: TGCAGTGGGATAAGCGGGGGGGCCAGAGATGAGCAGTTCTTC.

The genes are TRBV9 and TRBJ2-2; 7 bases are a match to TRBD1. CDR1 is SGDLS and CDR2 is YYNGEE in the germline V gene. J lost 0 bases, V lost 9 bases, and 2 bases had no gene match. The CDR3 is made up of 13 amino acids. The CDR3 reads CATGTANTGELFF. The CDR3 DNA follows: TGTGCCACCGGGACAGCGAACACCGGGGAGCTGTTTTTT.

The chain's CDR3 is CASNPGAGNQPQHF. In DNA form, the CDR3 reads TGTGCCAGCAACCCCGGGGCTGGCAATCAGCCCCAGCATTTT. This rearrangement joins TRBV6-1 to TRBJ1-5, with D perhaps TRBD1 (5 bases). This CDR3 is 14 amino acids long. V was clipped by 7 bases and J by 2 bases, with 12 bases between them. CDR1 and CDR2 from the germline V gene are MNHNS and SASEGT.

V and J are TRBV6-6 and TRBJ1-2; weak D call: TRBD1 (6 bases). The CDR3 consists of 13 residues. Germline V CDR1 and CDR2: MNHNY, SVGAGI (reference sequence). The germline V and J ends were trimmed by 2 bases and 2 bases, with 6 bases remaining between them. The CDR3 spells CASSYTGNYGYTF. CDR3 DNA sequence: TGTGCCAGCAGTTACACAGGGAACTATGGCTACACCTTC.

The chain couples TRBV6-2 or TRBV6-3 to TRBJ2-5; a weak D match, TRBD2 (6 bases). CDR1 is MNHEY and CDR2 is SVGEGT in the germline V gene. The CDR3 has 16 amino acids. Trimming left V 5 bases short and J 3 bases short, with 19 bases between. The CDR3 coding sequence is TGTGCCAGCAGTGATTTTTCCCCTAGCGCCGAAGAGACCCAGTACTTC. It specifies CASSDFSPSAEETQYF.

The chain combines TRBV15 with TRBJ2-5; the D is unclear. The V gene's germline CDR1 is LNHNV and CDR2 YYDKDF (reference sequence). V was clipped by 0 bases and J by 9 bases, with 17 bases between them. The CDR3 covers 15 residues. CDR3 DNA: TGTGCCACCAGCAGAGAATTGCGCGGAAGTGGGTCCCAGTACTTC. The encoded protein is CATSRELRGSGSQYF.

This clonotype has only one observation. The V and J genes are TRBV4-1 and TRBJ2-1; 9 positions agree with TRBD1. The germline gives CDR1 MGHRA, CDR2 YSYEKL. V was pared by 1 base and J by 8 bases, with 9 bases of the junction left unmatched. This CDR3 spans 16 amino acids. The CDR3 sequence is CASSQGDRGWQDEQFF. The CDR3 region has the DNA TGCGCCAGCAGCCAAGGAGACAGGGGGTGGCAAGATGAGCAGTTCTTC.

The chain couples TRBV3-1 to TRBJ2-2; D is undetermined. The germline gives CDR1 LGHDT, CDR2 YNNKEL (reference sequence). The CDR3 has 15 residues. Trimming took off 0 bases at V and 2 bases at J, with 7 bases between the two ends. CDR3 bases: TGTGCCAGCAGCCAAGAGGGCTTTAACACCGGGGAGCTGTTTTTT. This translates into CASSQEGFNTGELFF. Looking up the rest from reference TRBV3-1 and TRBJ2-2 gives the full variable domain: DTAVSQTPKYLVTQMGNDKSIKCEQNLGHDTMYWYKQDSKKFLKIMFSYNNKELIINETVPNRFSPKSPDKAHLNLHINSLELGDSAVYFCASSQEGFNTGELFFGEGSRLTVL.

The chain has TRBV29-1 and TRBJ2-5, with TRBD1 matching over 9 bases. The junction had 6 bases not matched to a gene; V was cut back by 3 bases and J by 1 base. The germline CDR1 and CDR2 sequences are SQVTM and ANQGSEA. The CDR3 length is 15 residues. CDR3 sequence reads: CSVDAGTGTQETQYF. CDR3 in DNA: TGCAGCGTTGACGCGGGGACAGGGACCCAAGAGACCCAGTACTTC.

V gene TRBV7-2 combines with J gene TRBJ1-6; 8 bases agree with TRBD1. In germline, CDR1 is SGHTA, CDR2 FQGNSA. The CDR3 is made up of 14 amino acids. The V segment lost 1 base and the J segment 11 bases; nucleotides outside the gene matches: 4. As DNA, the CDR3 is TGTGCCAGCAGCTTAGGACAGGGGAGGACACCCCTCCACTTT. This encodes CASSLGQGRTPLHF.

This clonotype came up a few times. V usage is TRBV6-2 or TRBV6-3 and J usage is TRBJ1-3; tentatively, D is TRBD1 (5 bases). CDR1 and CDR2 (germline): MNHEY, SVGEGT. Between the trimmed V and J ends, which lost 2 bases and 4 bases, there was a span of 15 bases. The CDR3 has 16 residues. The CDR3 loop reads CASSYADAGKGNTIYF. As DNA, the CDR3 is TGTGCCAGCAGTTACGCGGACGCAGGGAAAGGAAACACCATATATTTT.

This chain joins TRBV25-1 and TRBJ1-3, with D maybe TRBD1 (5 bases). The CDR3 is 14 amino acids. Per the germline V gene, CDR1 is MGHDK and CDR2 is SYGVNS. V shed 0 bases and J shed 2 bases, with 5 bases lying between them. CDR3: CASSEYRAGNTIYF. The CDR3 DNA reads TGTGCCAGCAGTGAATACAGGGCTGGAAACACCATATATTTT.

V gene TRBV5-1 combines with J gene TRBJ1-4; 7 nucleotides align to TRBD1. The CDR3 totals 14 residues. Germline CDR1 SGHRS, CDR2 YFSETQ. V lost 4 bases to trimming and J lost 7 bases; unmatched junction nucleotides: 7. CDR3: CASSLGTASEKLFF. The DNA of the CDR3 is TGCGCCAGCAGCCTTGGGACAGCCAGTGAAAAACTGTTTTTT.

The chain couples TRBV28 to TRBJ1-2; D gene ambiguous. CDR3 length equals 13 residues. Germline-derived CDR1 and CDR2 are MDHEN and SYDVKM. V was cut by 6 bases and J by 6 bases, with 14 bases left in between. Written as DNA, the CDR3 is TGTGCCAGCAGCACCGACAAGATCCATGGCTACACCTTC. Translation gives CASSTDKIHGYTF.

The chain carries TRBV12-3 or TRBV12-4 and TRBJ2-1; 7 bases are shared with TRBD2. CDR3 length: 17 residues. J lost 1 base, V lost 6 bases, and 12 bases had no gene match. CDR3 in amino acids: CASRLTRLAGSYNEQFF. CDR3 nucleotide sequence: TGTGCCAGCAGGCTTACTCGACTAGCTGGATCCTACAATGAGCAGTTCTTC.

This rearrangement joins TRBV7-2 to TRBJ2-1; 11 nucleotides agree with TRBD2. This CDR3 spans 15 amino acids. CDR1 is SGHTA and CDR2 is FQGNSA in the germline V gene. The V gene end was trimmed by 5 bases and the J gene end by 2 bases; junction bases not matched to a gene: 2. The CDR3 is CASSVLAGAYNEQFF. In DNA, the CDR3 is TGTGCCAGCAGCGTACTAGCGGGGGCCTACAATGAGCAGTTCTTC.

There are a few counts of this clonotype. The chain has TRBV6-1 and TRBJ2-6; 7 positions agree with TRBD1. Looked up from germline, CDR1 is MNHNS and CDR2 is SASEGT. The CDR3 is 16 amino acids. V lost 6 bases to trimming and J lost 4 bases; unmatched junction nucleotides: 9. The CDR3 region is CASRGDRPSGANVLTF. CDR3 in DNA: TGTGCCAGCAGGGGGGACAGACCCTCCGGGGCCAACGTCCTGACTTTC.

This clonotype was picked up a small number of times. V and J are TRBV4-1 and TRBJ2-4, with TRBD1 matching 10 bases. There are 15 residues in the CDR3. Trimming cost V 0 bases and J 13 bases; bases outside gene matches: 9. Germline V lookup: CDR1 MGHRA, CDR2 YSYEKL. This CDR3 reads CASSQDGTGAWEQYF. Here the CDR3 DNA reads TGCGCCAGCAGCCAAGACGGGACAGGGGCGTGGGAGCAGTACTTC.

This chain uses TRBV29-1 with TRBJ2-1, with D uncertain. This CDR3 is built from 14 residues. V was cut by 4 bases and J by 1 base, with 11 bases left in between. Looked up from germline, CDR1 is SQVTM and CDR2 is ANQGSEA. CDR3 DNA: TGCAGCGTTGTGAGGACCCTTTCCTACAATGAGCAGTTCTTC. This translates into CSVVRTLSYNEQFF.

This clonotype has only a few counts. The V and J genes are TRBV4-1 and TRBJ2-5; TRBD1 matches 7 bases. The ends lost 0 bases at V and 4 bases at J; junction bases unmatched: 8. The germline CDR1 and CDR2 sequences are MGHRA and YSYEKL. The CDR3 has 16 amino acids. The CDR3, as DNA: TGCGCCAGCAGCCAAGATGGGGGACAGTGGAGAGAGACCCAGTACTTC. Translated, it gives CASSQDGGQWRETQYF.

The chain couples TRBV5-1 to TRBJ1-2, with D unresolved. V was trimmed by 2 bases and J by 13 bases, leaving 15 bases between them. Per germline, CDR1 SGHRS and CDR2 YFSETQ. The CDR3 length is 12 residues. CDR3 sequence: CASSFNSEDGTF. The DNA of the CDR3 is TGCGCCAGCAGCTTTAACTCAGAAGATGGCACCTTC.

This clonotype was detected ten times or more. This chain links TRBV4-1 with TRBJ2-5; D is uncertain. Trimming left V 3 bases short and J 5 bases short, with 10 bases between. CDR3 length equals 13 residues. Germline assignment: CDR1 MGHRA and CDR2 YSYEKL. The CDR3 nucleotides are TGCGCCAGCAGCCAGGTCTTGTTGGAGACCCAGTACTTC. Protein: CASSQVLLETQYF.

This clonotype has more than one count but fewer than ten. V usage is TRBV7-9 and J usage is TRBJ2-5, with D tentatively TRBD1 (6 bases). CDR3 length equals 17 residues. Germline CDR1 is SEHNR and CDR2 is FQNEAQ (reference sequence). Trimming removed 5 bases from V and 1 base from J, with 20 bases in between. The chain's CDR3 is CASSHILRTDGQETQYF. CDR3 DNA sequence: TGTGCCAGCAGCCACATTCTCCGGACAGACGGCCAAGAGACCCAGTACTTC.